What follows are 10 T cell receptor beta chains derived from one specimen sequenced in a study of identical twins (dated by TCRdb to the mid-2010s). Receptors were amplified or captured by 5' RACE. This sample was sequenced with an Illumina HiSeq 2000. TCRdb passed the public sequencing reads through fastp at Q25 and MiXCR, retaining productive beta sequences. Every CDR3 protein is listed once, alongside the most common genes and DNA of its rows. The table for this sample lists 400,000 to 500,000 distinct CDR3 sequences; 13% to 15% of them were counted only once. Clones ranked in the top ten supply about 0.97% of the sample. The sample was also reused in another study, on yellow fever vaccine responses in identical twins.

Sequenced material: CD4+ T cells sorted from blood. These receptors came from a woman younger than 35 in good health.

The chain has TRBV6-2 or TRBV6-3 and TRBJ1-2; D is perhaps TRBD1 (6 bases). Trimming cost V 5 bases and J 2 bases, with 15 bases left between them. The CDR3 sequence is 15 residues long. The germline V gene encodes CDR1 MNHEY and CDR2 SVGEGT. Here the CDR3 DNA reads TGTGCCAGCAGTCAGCTGGGGACACTCAACTATGGCTACACCTTC. As protein: CASSQLGTLNYGYTF.

The V and J genes are TRBV5-1 and TRBJ2-6; D is tentatively TRBD1 or TRBD2 (6 bases each). This CDR3 contains 18 residues. V was shortened by 4 bases and J by 0 bases, with 17 bases between the two germline ends. Germline loops: CDR1 SGHRS, CDR2 YFSETQ. Written as DNA, the CDR3 is TGCGCCAGCAGCCGCACGGGGGACACAAGCTCTGGGGCCAACGTCCTGACTTTC. Protein: CASSRTGDTSSGANVLTF. The whole variable domain, remainder taken from reference TRBV5-1 and TRBJ2-6, is KAGVTQTPRYLIKTRGQQVTLSCSPISGHRSVSWYQQTPGQGLQFLFEYFSETQRNKGNFPGRFSGRQFSNSRSEMNVSTLELGDSALYLCASSRTGDTSSGANVLTFGAGSRLTVL.

The table lists this clonotype with a few counts. This chain uses TRBV7-2 with TRBJ1-4, with D maybe TRBD1 (5 bases). The CDR3 has 13 residues. Trimming shortened V by 4 bases and J by 4 bases, and 7 bases separated the two germline ends. CDR1 and CDR2 from the germline V gene are SGHTA and FQGNSA. DNA of the CDR3: TGTGCCAGCAGCTCAGGGTATAATGAAAAACTGTTTTTT. Its translation: CASSSGYNEKLFF.

This clonotype was seen more than once but under ten times. J is TRBJ1-6 and V is TRBV6-1; possible D gene TRBD1, 5 bases. V was cut by 4 bases and J by 0 bases, with 19 bases left in between. The CDR3 loop spans 19 amino acids. The germline CDR1 and CDR2 sequences are MNHNS and SASEGT. CDR3 region: CASSASGTGFSSYNSPLHF. CDR3 in DNA: TGTGCCAGCAGTGCGTCCGGGACGGGCTTTAGCTCCTATAATTCACCCCTCCACTTT.

This clonotype was seen a few times. The rearrangement links TRBV7-6 to TRBJ1-1; D gene uncertain. Trimming cost V 2 bases and J 2 bases, with 9 bases left between them. Germline CDR1 reads SGHVS; CDR2 reads FNYEAQ. CDR3 size: 14 residues. The CDR3 coding sequence is TGTGCCAGCAGCTTAAGTCACTTCAACACTGAAGCTTTCTTT. Protein sequence: CASSLSHFNTEAFF. Looking up the rest from reference TRBV7-6 and TRBJ1-1 gives the full variable domain: GAGVSQSPRYKVTKRGQDVALRCDPISGHVSLYWYRQALGQGPEFLTYFNYEAQQDKSGLPNDRFSAERPEGSISTLTIQRTEQRDSAMYRCASSLSHFNTEAFFGQGTRLTVV.

The rearrangement links TRBV4-1 to TRBJ1-6; no definite D call. CDR1 is MGHRA, CDR2 YSYEKL, per germline. The CDR3 runs 15 residues. Trimming left V 4 bases short and J 10 bases short, with 17 bases between. The CDR3 nucleotides are TGCGCCAGCAGCCCTACCACCGCAGGCGGATCACCCCTCCACTTT. Translating it yields CASSPTTAGGSPLHF.

This chain uses TRBV7-8 with TRBJ2-5; 9 bases map to TRBD1. Unmatched junction bases numbered 11, after V lost 5 bases and J lost 4 bases. Germline CDR1 reads SGHVS; CDR2 reads FQNEAQ. The CDR3 loop spans 16 amino acids. In DNA, the CDR3 is TGTGCCAGCAGCCTCCGGGACAGGGTGGGGACAGAGACCCAGTACTTC. Protein: CASSLRDRVGTETQYF.

This clonotype has at least ten counts. The rearrangement uses TRBV29-1 and TRBJ2-3; either TRBD1 or TRBD2 may supply D (5 bases each). Germline CDR1 and CDR2: SQVTM and ANQGSEA. CDR3 length: 11 residues. With 3 bases removed from V and 6 bases from J, the gap between germline ends came to 7 bases. The CDR3 DNA reads TGCAGCGTTGAGGGACCTGATACGCAGTATTTT. This codes for CSVEGPDTQYF.

A few counts support this clonotype. V usage is TRBV2 and J usage is TRBJ2-1; possibly TRBD1 for D (7 bases). CDR3 length: 16 amino acids. Looked up from germline, CDR1 is SNHLY and CDR2 is FYNNEI. The V gene lost 4 bases and the J gene lost 4 bases, with 17 bases spanning the gap. The CDR3 spells CASSAPDRRGYNEQFF. DNA of the CDR3: TGTGCCAGCAGTGCCCCGGACAGGAGGGGGTACAATGAGCAGTTCTTC.

This clonotype turned up a few times. The chain has TRBV7-2 and TRBJ2-1; D gene ambiguous. CDR1 is SGHTA, CDR2 FQGNSA, per germline. The CDR3 is made up of 12 amino acids. Trimming stripped 5 bases from V and 6 bases from J, with 8 bases between. The CDR3 loop is CASSQLSNEQFF. The CDR3 nucleotides are TGTGCCAGCAGCCAACTTAGCAATGAGCAGTTCTTC.